These 27 T cell receptor beta chains came from one sample sequenced in a study of OX40 agonist ivuxolimab in advanced cancers. TCRdb keeps only in-frame clones here, not all; method: immunoSEQ multiplex PCR. In the table there are some 60,000 clones, roughly nine tenths of which are singletons. Sequences were derived from CD4+ or CD8+ T cells sorted from blood, sampled in a trial of the OX40 agonist ivuxolimab. All receptors derive from an adult with an advanced solid tumor such as melanoma, head and neck, liver or kidney cancer.

The chain uses TRBV11-3 and TRBJ2-4; a possible D gene is TRBD2 (6 bases). This CDR3 spans 16 amino acids. The germline V gene encodes CDR1 SGHNT and CDR2 YENEEA. V lost 0 bases and J 8 bases, leaving 17 bases between the germline ends. The CDR3 spells CASSLEGTAGTDIQYF. CDR3 DNA sequence: TGTGCCAGCAGCTTAGAAGGTACAGCGGGTACGGACATTCAGTACTTC. Drawing the rest from reference TRBV11-3 and TRBJ2-4, the complete variable domain is EAGVVQSPRYKIIEKKQPVAFWCNPISGHNTLYWYLQNLGQGPELLIRYENEEAVDDSQLPKDRFSAERLKGVDSTLKIQPAELGDSAVYLCASSLEGTAGTDIQYFGAGTRLSVL.

V is TRBV2 and J is TRBJ1-2; D is undetermined. Germline CDR1 SNHLY, CDR2 FYNNEI. V was trimmed by 6 bases and J by 3 bases, leaving 11 bases between them. The CDR3 totals 13 residues. CDR3 sequence reads: CASRGTGDYGYTF. As DNA, the CDR3 is TGTGCCAGCAGGGGAACCGGTGACTATGGCTACACCTTC.

The chain uses TRBV2 and TRBJ1-4; a weak D match, TRBD1 (5 bases). The CDR3 totals 16 residues. V was shortened by 2 bases and J by 0 bases, with 10 bases between the two germline ends. From germline, CDR1 is SNHLY and CDR2 FYNNEI. CDR3: CASSEQGLATNEKLFF. The CDR3 bases are TGTGCCAGCAGTGAACAGGGTCTTGCAACTAATGAAAAACTGTTTTTT.

This clone was seen a few times. This chain uses TRBV11-3 with TRBJ1-1; D not resolved. This CDR3 is 13 amino acids long. CDR1 is SGHNT, CDR2 YENEEA, per germline. V was pared by 6 bases and J by 1 base, with 9 bases between. The chain's CDR3 is CASSLRGNTEAFF. For the CDR3, the DNA is TGTGCCAGCAGTCTCCGGGGGAACACTGAAGCTTTCTTT. Drawing the rest from reference TRBV11-3 and TRBJ1-1, the complete variable domain is EAGVVQSPRYKIIEKKQPVAFWCNPISGHNTLYWYLQNLGQGPELLIRYENEEAVDDSQLPKDRFSAERLKGVDSTLKIQPAELGDSAVYLCASSLRGNTEAFFGQGTRLTVV.

V and J are TRBV11-2 and TRBJ2-3, with 8 bases identical to TRBD2. Germline loops: CDR1 SGHAT, CDR2 FQNNGV. The length of the CDR3 is 15 residues. V was clipped by 3 bases and J by 3 bases; unmatched bases: 5. CDR3 residues: CASSLGTSLTDTQYF. CDR3 DNA: TGTGCCAGCAGCTTGGGGACTAGTCTTACAGATACGCAGTATTTT.

V usage is TRBV28 and J usage is TRBJ2-7; tentative D call: TRBD1 (6 bases). The germline CDR1 and CDR2 sequences are MDHEN and SYDVKM. This CDR3 has 12 residues. Trimming took 7 bases from V and 5 from J, leaving 12 bases between them. CDR3 bases: TGTGCCAGCACCAACAGGGCCCACGAGCAGTACTTC. Its translation: CASTNRAHEQYF.

This chain joins TRBV27 and TRBJ1-5, with 9 nucleotides matching TRBD1. The CDR3 contains 14 residues. The V and J ends lost 6 bases and 7 bases, in that order; junction bases with no gene match: 7. Germline V CDR1 and CDR2: MNHEY, SMNVEV (reference sequence). CDR3 residues: CASRPGQGGQPQHF. For the CDR3, the DNA is TGTGCCAGCAGACCGGGACAGGGAGGCCAGCCCCAGCATTTT.

The chain carries TRBV2 and TRBJ2-3; 7 nucleotides line up with TRBD2. Germline CDR1 reads SNHLY; CDR2 reads FYNNEI. The CDR3 covers 13 residues. Losses at the gene ends were 6 bases for V and 5 bases for J; bases not matched to a gene: 5. CDR3 DNA sequence: TGTGCCAGCAGCTCCATAGCGGGAGATACGCAGTATTTT. This translates into CASSSIAGDTQYF. Together with reference TRBV2 and TRBJ2-3, the CDR3 gives the full variable domain: EPEVTQTPSHQVTQMGQEVILRCVPISNHLYFYWYRQILGQKVEFLVSFYNNEISEKSEIFDDQFSVERPDGSNFTLKIRSTKLEDSAMYFCASSSIAGDTQYFGPGTRLTVL.

The chain links TRBV6-1 to TRBJ2-5, with 8 positions matching TRBD1. After removal of 6 bases from V and 5 bases from J, the junction contained 11 bases not matched to a gene. The CDR3 runs to 15 residues. In germline, CDR1 is MNHNS, CDR2 SASEGT. CDR3: CASSPGTGGGETQYF. The CDR3 DNA reads TGTGCCAGCAGCCCCGGGACAGGTGGGGGCGAGACCCAGTACTTC.

This clone occurred a few times. This chain links TRBV11-3 with TRBJ2-2; TRBD1 or TRBD2 may be the D gene (5 bases each). This CDR3 spans 15 amino acids. The germline V and J ends were trimmed by 4 bases and 2 bases, with 11 bases remaining between them. Germline CDR1 reads SGHNT; CDR2 reads YENEEA. The CDR3 sequence is CASSSSGANTGELFF. CDR3 coding DNA: TGTGCCAGCAGCTCCTCCGGGGCTAACACCGGGGAGCTGTTTTTT.

This chain joins TRBV7-3 and TRBJ2-3; D not certain. The CDR3 totals 15 residues. The germline CDR1 and CDR2 sequences are SGHTA and FQGTGA. Between the trimmed V and J ends, which lost 1 base and 2 bases, there was a span of 10 bases. CDR3 sequence reads: CASSLKPRHTDTQYF. As DNA, the CDR3 is TGTGCCAGCAGCTTAAAGCCTAGGCACACAGATACGCAGTATTTT.

The chain employs TRBV20-1 and TRBJ1-2; D unclear. V lost 4 bases and J 4 bases, leaving 7 bases between the germline ends. The CDR3 contains 11 residues. Germline V CDR1 and CDR2: DFQATT, SNEGSKA (reference sequence). The CDR3 sequence is CSAMETYGYTF. CDR3 nucleotide sequence: TGCAGTGCTATGGAGACCTATGGCTACACCTTC.

J is TRBJ1-2 and V is TRBV18; possibly TRBD1 for D (5 bases). The CDR3 covers 13 residues. From germline, CDR1 is KGHSH and CDR2 LQKENI. V lost 2 bases to trimming and J lost 4 bases, with 8 bases between them. CDR3 DNA sequence: TGTGCCAGCTCACCAGATGACAGCTATGGCTACACCTTC. Its translation is CASSPDDSYGYTF.

This chain links TRBV7-2 with TRBJ2-7; no firm D call. Per germline, CDR1 SGHTA and CDR2 FQGNSA. With 0 bases removed from V and 0 bases from J, the gap between germline ends came to 9 bases. The CDR3 covers 15 residues. This chain's CDR3 is CASSLAGGYSYEQYF. CDR3 nucleotides: TGTGCCAGCAGCTTAGCAGGCGGTTACTCCTACGAGCAGTACTTC.

The V call is TRBV5-4, the J call TRBJ2-1; D is undetermined. CDR1 and CDR2 (germline): SGHNT, YYREEE (reference sequence). The CDR3 is 13 residues long. Trimming shortened V by 0 bases and J by 9 bases, and 10 bases separated the two germline ends. The CDR3 loop is CASSLAALREQFF. For the CDR3, the DNA is TGTGCCAGCAGCTTGGCAGCCCTTCGTGAGCAGTTCTTC.

The rearrangement joins TRBV11-3 to TRBJ2-7; D is perhaps TRBD1 (5 bases). The CDR3 length is 15 residues. V lost 5 bases and J 1 base, leaving 15 bases between the germline ends. The germline V gene encodes CDR1 SGHNT and CDR2 YENEEA. Written as DNA, the CDR3 is TGTGCCAGCAGCCCAAGGGCCCAGGGATCCTACGAGCAGTACTTC. Translated: CASSPRAQGSYEQYF.

This chain joins TRBV19 and TRBJ2-5; a weak D match, TRBD1 (6 bases). This CDR3 comprises 15 residues. Germline lookup yields CDR1 LNHDA and CDR2 SQIVND (reference sequence). Trimming shortened V by 3 bases and J by 2 bases, and 13 bases separated the two germline ends. CDR3 residues: CASSITGRGQETQYF. CDR3 coding DNA: TGTGCCAGTAGTATCACAGGGAGAGGGCAAGAGACCCAGTACTTC.

The chain carries TRBV9 and TRBJ2-7, with D tentatively TRBD2 (6 bases). The V gene lost 3 bases and the J gene lost 5 bases, with 15 bases spanning the gap. Germline CDR1 SGDLS, CDR2 YYNGEE. The length of the CDR3 is 14 residues. The CDR3 nucleotides are TGTGCCAGCAGCGGAGCGGGCCCAATCAACGAGCAGTACTTC. Amino acid sequence: CASSGAGPINEQYF. Together with reference TRBV9 and TRBJ2-7, the CDR3 gives the full variable domain: DSGVTQTPKHLITATGQRVTLRCSPRSGDLSVYWYQQSLDQGLQFLIQYYNGEERAKGNILERFSAQQFPDLHSELNLSSLELGDSALYFCASSGAGPINEQYFGPGTRLTVT.

This chain links TRBV6-1 with TRBJ2-5; either TRBD1 or TRBD2 may supply D (5 bases each). Germline V lookup: CDR1 MNHNS, CDR2 SASEGT. The CDR3 has 14 amino acids. Trimming removed 5 bases from V and 5 bases from J, with 15 bases in between. CDR3 loop: CASSKGRGVETQYF. CDR3 nucleotides: TGTGCCAGCAGTAAGGGACGGGGAGTGGAGACCCAGTACTTC.

Here the CDR3 reads CASSLGQGVYGYTF. In nucleotides, the CDR3 is TGTGCCAGCAGCTTAGGCCAGGGGGTCTATGGCTACACCTTC. The V call is TRBV7-3, the J call TRBJ1-2, with TRBD1 matching 7 bases. Germline lookup yields CDR1 SGHTA and CDR2 FQGTGA. Trimming took 2 bases from V and 4 from J; bases not matched to a gene: 4. The CDR3 is made up of 14 amino acids.

This chain links TRBV6-5 with TRBJ2-3; 8 bases fit TRBD2. The length of the CDR3 is 13 residues. Germline values: CDR1 MNHEY, CDR2 SVGAGI. V trimming: 6 bases; J trimming: 1 base; junction bases outside the gene matches: 0. The CDR3 sequence is CASRLAGTDTQYF. The CDR3 DNA sequence: TGTGCCAGCAGACTAGCGGGCACAGATACGCAGTATTTT.

The chain couples TRBV6-6 to TRBJ2-2, with 7 bases aligning to TRBD1. Germline values: CDR1 MNHNY, CDR2 SVGAGI (reference sequence). The CDR3 has 15 residues. The junction had 5 bases not matched to a gene; V was cut back by 7 bases and J by 0 bases. CDR3 region: CASTLTGSNTGELFF. CDR3 DNA: TGTGCCAGCACCCTGACAGGGTCGAACACCGGGGAGCTGTTTTTT.

This clone is a singleton in its sample. The chain combines TRBV7-3 with TRBJ2-3; D is possibly TRBD1 (5 bases). V lost 5 bases to trimming and J lost 3 bases, with 9 bases between them. CDR1 and CDR2 (germline): SGHTA, FQGTGA. The CDR3 extends over 13 amino acids. The CDR3 DNA reads TGTGCCAGCAGCCCGACAGAAACAGATACGCAGTATTTT. It codes for CASSPTETDTQYF. Full variable domain (outside the CDR3, taken from reference TRBV7-3 and TRBJ2-3): GAGVSQTPSNKVTEKGKYVELRCDPISGHTALYWYRQSLGQGPEFLIYFQGTGAADDSGLPNDRFFAVRPEGSVSTLKIQRTERGDSAVYLCASSPTETDTQYFGPGTRLTVL.

V is TRBV7-2 and J is TRBJ2-2, with a possible D match to TRBD2 (5 bases). The CDR3 loop spans 16 amino acids. Germline values: CDR1 SGHTA, CDR2 FQGNSA. Trimming took off 4 bases at V and 0 bases at J, with 12 bases between the two ends. Here the CDR3 reads CASSSEAAPNTGELFF. CDR3 bases: TGTGCCAGCAGCTCCGAAGCGGCCCCGAACACCGGGGAGCTGTTTTTT.

The J gene is TRBJ1-2, the V gene TRBV9; TRBD1 agrees at 8 bases. After removal of 3 bases from V and 4 bases from J, the junction contained 8 bases not matched to a gene. Germline values: CDR1 SGDLS, CDR2 YYNGEE. This CDR3 contains 15 residues. The CDR3 region has the DNA TGTGCCAGCAGCGCTCCGGACGGGACAGGCTATGGCTACACCTTC. It encodes CASSAPDGTGYGYTF.

This clone occurred once. The V call is TRBV18, the J call TRBJ2-5; a weak D match, TRBD1 (6 bases). This CDR3 region has 15 residues. Germline loops: CDR1 KGHSH, CDR2 LQKENI. The V end lost 3 bases, the J end lost 5 bases, and 16 bases lay between the germline ends. CDR3 sequence: CASSPTPTGWETQYF. The CDR3 DNA reads TGTGCCAGCTCACCCACACCCACAGGGTGGGAGACCCAGTACTTC.

The chain employs TRBV7-9 and TRBJ2-5, with 7 bases lining up with TRBD2. Germline V gives CDR1 SEHNR, CDR2 FQNEAQ (reference sequence). V trimming: 5 bases; J trimming: 5 bases; junction bases outside the gene matches: 2. The length of the CDR3 is 12 residues. The DNA for the CDR3 is TGTGCCAGCAGCCGGGGAGGGGAGACCCAGTACTTC. This translates into CASSRGGETQYF. Looking up the rest from reference TRBV7-9 and TRBJ2-5 gives the full variable domain: DTGVSQNPRHKITKRGQNVTFRCDPISEHNRLYWYRQTLGQGPEFLTYFQNEAQLEKSRLLSDRFSAERPKGSFSTLEIQRTEQGDSAMYLCASSRGGETQYFGPGTRLLVL.